These T cell receptor beta chains were read from a single sample in a study of a mutant IDH1 vaccine in newly diagnosed glioma. Antigens for these TCRs are unknown. The assay was immunoSEQ multiplex PCR, and TCRdb's table has in-frame clones only and misses some. The sample holds around 29,000 clones, approximately 86% seen once. This sample comprised peripheral blood mononuclear cells (PBMCs), obtained from a glioma patient whose treatment included an IDH1 peptide vaccine. Receptors were obtained from a woman in her forties with glioma. Some clones in this sample may be carry-over from other donors' samples. CDR3s include the opening cysteine and the closing phenylalanine or tryptophan. D genes are given only for firm matches. Clone size, where shown, is once, few, many, or a class for clones that have expanded.

clone_size: NA; v_call: TRBV19; j_call: TRBJ2-2; d_call: NA; cdr3_length: 12; cdr3_nt: TGTGCCAGTAGCGGAAACACCGGGGAGCTGTTTTTT; cdr3_aa: CASSGNTGELFF
clone_size: NA; v_call: TRBV6-5; j_call: TRBJ2-1; d_call: NA; cdr3_length: 16; cdr3_nt: TGTGCCAGCAGTTACTCGCCCTGGAGCTCCTACAATGAGCAGTTCTTC; cdr3_aa: CASSYSPWSSYNEQFF
clone_size: NA; v_call: TRBV27; j_call: TRBJ2-5; d_call: NA; cdr3_length: 13; cdr3_nt: TGTGCCAGCAGCCGGTCGGGACACCCGACCCAGTACTTC; cdr3_aa: CASSRSGHPTQYF
clone_size: NA; v_call: TRBV7-8; j_call: TRBJ2-2; d_call: TRBD1; cdr3_length: 16; cdr3_nt: TGTGCCAGCAGCTTAGCTCTGACAGGGGCCACCGGGGAGCTGTTTTTT; cdr3_aa: CASSLALTGATGELFF
clone_size: NA; v_call: TRBV27; j_call: TRBJ2-1; d_call: NA; cdr3_length: 14; cdr3_nt: TGTGCCTCCCGCCAAGGGGACCGGTACAATGAGCAGTTCTTC; cdr3_aa: CASRQGDRYNEQFF
clone_size: NA; v_call: TRBV5-1; j_call: TRBJ2-3; d_call: NA; cdr3_length: 14; cdr3_nt: TGCGCCAGCAGGCTGACCGAGGGAAGAGATACGCAGTATTTT; cdr3_aa: CASRLTEGRDTQYF
clone_size: NA; v_call: TRBV11-2; j_call: TRBJ1-5; d_call: NA; cdr3_length: 12; cdr3_nt: TGTGCCAGCAGCTTAGATAAGGCGCCCCAGCATTTT; cdr3_aa: CASSLDKAPQHF
clone_size: NA; v_call: TRBV4-3; j_call: TRBJ2-7; d_call: NA; cdr3_length: 15; cdr3_nt: TGCGCCAGCAGCCAAGAAGAGTCGGAGATTTACGAGCAGTACTTC; cdr3_aa: CASSQEESEIYEQYF
clone_size: NA; v_call: TRBV7-9; j_call: TRBJ2-1; d_call: TRBD2; cdr3_length: 15; cdr3_nt: TGTGCCAGCACAAACGTAGCGGGATCATACAATGAGCAGTTCTTC; cdr3_aa: CASTNVAGSYNEQFF
clone_size: NA; v_call: TRBV28; j_call: TRBJ2-2; d_call: TRBD1; cdr3_length: 16; cdr3_nt: TGTGCCAGCAGTTCATCCGGGACAGGGGTAATCGGGGAGCTGTTTTTT; cdr3_aa: CASSSSGTGVIGELFF
clone_size: NA; v_call: TRBV15; j_call: TRBJ2-7; d_call: NA; cdr3_length: 13; cdr3_nt: TGTGCCACCAGCAGAGTCCTCTCCCACGAGCAGTACTTC; cdr3_aa: CATSRVLSHEQYF
clone_size: NA; v_call: TRBV9; j_call: TRBJ2-3; d_call: TRBD1; cdr3_length: 18; cdr3_nt: TGTGCCAGCCAGGCCGGGACAGGGGGACATTCTAGCACAGATACGCAGTATTTT; cdr3_aa: CASQAGTGGHSSTDTQYF
clone_size: NA; v_call: TRBV7-3; j_call: TRBJ2-7; d_call: NA; cdr3_length: 14; cdr3_nt: TGTGCCAGCAGCTTAGGGCGCGAGGGGCGCGAGCAGTACTTC; cdr3_aa: CASSLGREGREQYF
clone_size: NA; v_call: TRBV7-2; j_call: TRBJ2-7; d_call: NA; cdr3_length: 13; cdr3_nt: TGTGCCAGCAGCCCGGGGACATTAGGCGAGCAGTACTTC; cdr3_aa: CASSPGTLGEQYF
clone_size: few; v_call: TRBV10-3; j_call: TRBJ2-3; d_call: TRBD2; cdr3_length: 14; cdr3_nt: TGTGCCATCAGTGACCGGGGGGGACCAGATACGCAGTATTTT; cdr3_aa: CAISDRGGPDTQYF
clone_size: NA; v_call: TRBV5-1; j_call: TRBJ1-3; d_call: TRBD1; cdr3_length: 18; cdr3_nt: TGCGCCAGCAGCTTGTCCGGGACAGGGGGATATTCTGGAAACACCATATATTTT; cdr3_aa: CASSLSGTGGYSGNTIYF
clone_size: NA; v_call: TRBV28; j_call: TRBJ2-4; d_call: NA; cdr3_length: 14; cdr3_nt: TGTGCCAGCAGCCTAACAGGGGCCAAAAACATTCAGTACTTC; cdr3_aa: CASSLTGAKNIQYF
clone_size: NA; v_call: TRBV6-5; j_call: TRBJ2-7; d_call: TRBD1; cdr3_length: 13; cdr3_nt: TGTGCCAGCAGTGTTACAGGGGGCTGGGAGCAGTACTTC; cdr3_aa: CASSVTGGWEQYF
clone_size: NA; v_call: TRBV10-3; j_call: TRBJ2-4; d_call: NA; cdr3_length: 13; cdr3_nt: TGTGCCATCAGTGATCCCCCGCGGAACATTCAGTACTTC; cdr3_aa: CAISDPPRNIQYF
clone_size: few; v_call: TRBV11-2; j_call: TRBJ1-4; d_call: NA; cdr3_length: 15; cdr3_nt: TGTGCCAGCAGCTTTAGTCAGGGTACAATTGAAAAACTGTTTTTT; cdr3_aa: CASSFSQGTIEKLFF
clone_size: once; v_call: TRBV10-3; j_call: TRBJ2-5; d_call: TRBD2; cdr3_length: 17; cdr3_nt: TGTGCCATCAGTGAGTCGAAAGGGACTAGCGGGCTAGAGACCCAGTACTTC; cdr3_aa: CAISESKGTSGLETQYF
clone_size: NA; v_call: TRBV2; j_call: TRBJ1-1; d_call: NA; cdr3_length: 13; cdr3_nt: TGTGCCAGCAGTGCAGGGTATAACACTGAAGCTTTCTTT; cdr3_aa: CASSAGYNTEAFF
clone_size: NA; v_call: TRBV2; j_call: TRBJ2-3; d_call: NA; cdr3_length: 13; cdr3_nt: TGTGCCAGCAGTGTTCAGGGGCCAGATACGCAGTATTTT; cdr3_aa: CASSVQGPDTQYF
clone_size: once; v_call: TRBV7-7; j_call: TRBJ2-2; d_call: NA; cdr3_length: 16; cdr3_nt: TGTGCTAGCAGCCCTGCCCGGACGGGGAACACCGGGGAGCTGTTTTTT; cdr3_aa: CASSPARTGNTGELFF
clone_size: once; v_call: TRBV19; j_call: TRBJ2-5; d_call: TRBD1; cdr3_length: 14; cdr3_nt: TGTGCCAGTAGTGGGTGGGGGACAGAAGAGACCCAGTACTTC; cdr3_aa: CASSGWGTEETQYF
clone_size: NA; v_call: TRBV18; j_call: TRBJ1-5; d_call: TRBD1; cdr3_length: 12; cdr3_nt: TGTGCCAGCTCACCACCGACAGGGTTCATGGTTTTT; cdr3_aa: CASSPPTGFMVF
clone_size: NA; v_call: TRBV19; j_call: TRBJ2-7; d_call: NA; cdr3_length: 13; cdr3_nt: TGTGCCAGTAGTAATCGGGGCGCGGAGGTGCAGTACTTC; cdr3_aa: CASSNRGAEVQYF
clone_size: NA; v_call: TRBV6-5; j_call: TRBJ1-6; d_call: NA; cdr3_length: 15; cdr3_nt: TGTGCCAGCAGTAACTCCGGGGCTTGGCGTTCACCCCTCCACTTT; cdr3_aa: CASSNSGAWRSPLHF
clone_size: NA; v_call: TRBV2; j_call: TRBJ2-1; d_call: NA; cdr3_length: 16; cdr3_nt: TGTGCCAGCAACCCAAGGACAAGAAGCTCCTACAATGAGCAGTTCTTC; cdr3_aa: CASNPRTRSSYNEQFF
clone_size: once; v_call: TRBV19; j_call: TRBJ2-1; d_call: TRBD1; cdr3_length: 14; cdr3_nt: TGTGCCGGCTCCAAGACAGGGGCCTACAATGAGCAGTTCTTC; cdr3_aa: CAGSKTGAYNEQFF
clone_size: NA; v_call: TRBV7-3; j_call: TRBJ2-1; d_call: NA; cdr3_length: 14; cdr3_nt: TGTGCCAGCAGCACCCACGGGGGTTACAATGAGCAGTTCTTC; cdr3_aa: CASSTHGGYNEQFF
clone_size: once; v_call: TRBV27; j_call: TRBJ1-6; d_call: NA; cdr3_length: 15; cdr3_nt: TGTGCCAGCAGTTTTGGGGGTCCCGGTAATTCACCCCTCCACTTT; cdr3_aa: CASSFGGPGNSPLHF
clone_size: NA; v_call: TRBV9; j_call: TRBJ2-7; d_call: TRBD1; cdr3_length: 13; cdr3_nt: TGTGCCAGCAGCGCCGGACAGGCTGACGAGCAGTACTTC; cdr3_aa: CASSAGQADEQYF
clone_size: NA; v_call: TRBV28; j_call: TRBJ2-2; d_call: TRBD1; cdr3_length: 14; cdr3_nt: TGTGCCAGTAAACAGGGGGCGATTACCGGGGAGCTGTTTTTT; cdr3_aa: CASKQGAITGELFF
clone_size: NA; v_call: TRBV7-3; j_call: TRBJ1-6; d_call: NA; cdr3_length: 14; cdr3_nt: TGTGCCAGCAGCTTATTGGGGGAAGGATCACCCCTCCACTTT; cdr3_aa: CASSLLGEGSPLHF
clone_size: once; v_call: TRBV19; j_call: TRBJ2-6; d_call: TRBD1; cdr3_length: 19; cdr3_nt: TGTGCCAGTAGTACAGACAGGGATGGGGTCTTCTCTGGGGCCAACGTCCTGACTTTC; cdr3_aa: CASSTDRDGVFSGANVLTF
clone_size: NA; v_call: TRBV11-2; j_call: TRBJ2-2; d_call: TRBD2; cdr3_length: 14; cdr3_nt: TGTGCCAGCAGCTTAGATCGGGCGGGGAGGGTGCTGTTTTTT; cdr3_aa: CASSLDRAGRVLFF
clone_size: few; v_call: TRBV5-4; j_call: TRBJ1-1; d_call: NA; cdr3_length: 14; cdr3_nt: TGTGCCAGCAGCCCGGCGGGGGGGCTTAATGAAGCTTTCTTT; cdr3_aa: CASSPAGGLNEAFF
clone_size: NA; v_call: TRBV5-4; j_call: TRBJ2-6; d_call: NA; cdr3_length: 16; cdr3_nt: TGTGCCAGCAGCTTGGAGGGCCGCTCTGGGGCCAACGTCCTGACTTTC; cdr3_aa: CASSLEGRSGANVLTF
clone_size: NA; v_call: TRBV7-2; j_call: TRBJ2-7; d_call: NA; cdr3_length: 14; cdr3_nt: TGTGCCAGCAGCTTAGCGTCAGGGTGGGACGAGCAGTACTTC; cdr3_aa: CASSLASGWDEQYF
clone_size: NA; v_call: TRBV9; j_call: TRBJ2-4; d_call: NA; cdr3_length: 14; cdr3_nt: TGTGCCAGCAGCGTAGTGGGGGATGGAGGCATTCAGTACTTC; cdr3_aa: CASSVVGDGGIQYF
clone_size: NA; v_call: TRBV11-2; j_call: TRBJ1-6; d_call: NA; cdr3_length: 12; cdr3_nt: TGTGCCAGCAGCCTCCCAAGTTCACCCCTCCACTTT; cdr3_aa: CASSLPSSPLHF
clone_size: NA; v_call: TRBV9; j_call: TRBJ2-1; d_call: TRBD2; cdr3_length: 18; cdr3_nt: TGTGCCAGCAGCCCCCCCCGCTCCGGGACTAGCTCCTACAATGAGCAGTTCTTC; cdr3_aa: CASSPPRSGTSSYNEQFF
clone_size: few; v_call: TRBV27; j_call: TRBJ2-7; d_call: TRBD1; cdr3_length: 14; cdr3_nt: TGTGCCAGCAGGAACAGGGGCAACTCCTACGAGCAGTACTTC; cdr3_aa: CASRNRGNSYEQYF
clone_size: NA; v_call: TRBV7-9; j_call: TRBJ2-6; d_call: NA; cdr3_length: 17; cdr3_nt: TGTGCCAGCAGCCGCCAGGGGACCCTTTCCTCTGCCAACGTCCTGACTTTC; cdr3_aa: CASSRQGTLSSANVLTF
clone_size: once; v_call: TRBV19; j_call: TRBJ1-2; d_call: NA; cdr3_length: 13; cdr3_nt: TGTGCCAGTACCACACTCGACAGATTTGGCTACACCTTC; cdr3_aa: CASTTLDRFGYTF
clone_size: NA; v_call: TRBV10-3; j_call: TRBJ2-5; d_call: NA; cdr3_length: 15; cdr3_nt: TGTGCCATCAGTGCTATGAGGGGGGAGGAAGAGACCCAGTACTTC; cdr3_aa: CAISAMRGEEETQYF
clone_size: NA; v_call: TRBV12-1; j_call: TRBJ2-5; d_call: NA; cdr3_length: 20; cdr3_nt: TGTGCCAGCAGCTTTTCCCTTCCTGGTCGGTGGGAGGGCCGCCAAGAGACCCAGTACTTC; cdr3_aa: CASSFSLPGRWEGRQETQYF
clone_size: NA; v_call: TRBV6-1; j_call: TRBJ1-5; d_call: TRBD1; cdr3_length: 15; cdr3_nt: TGTGCCAGCAGTGAACCGGGACAGGGGAATCAGCCCCAGCATTTT; cdr3_aa: CASSEPGQGNQPQHF
clone_size: NA; v_call: TRBV7-2; j_call: TRBJ2-7; d_call: TRBD1; cdr3_length: 14; cdr3_nt: TGTGCCAGCAGCCTACTGGACAGGATCAACGAGCAGTACTTC; cdr3_aa: CASSLLDRINEQYF
clone_size: NA; v_call: TRBV2; j_call: TRBJ1-5; d_call: NA; cdr3_length: 12; cdr3_nt: TGTGCCAGCAGTGACAACAATCAGCCCCAGCATTTT; cdr3_aa: CASSDNNQPQHF
clone_size: NA; v_call: TRBV5-1; j_call: TRBJ1-4; d_call: NA; cdr3_length: 13; cdr3_nt: TGCGCCAGCAGCTTGAACGGGAATGAAAAACTGTTTTTT; cdr3_aa: CASSLNGNEKLFF
clone_size: NA; v_call: TRBV29-1; j_call: TRBJ2-3; d_call: TRBD1; cdr3_length: 15; cdr3_nt: TGCAGCGTTGAGGGGCAGGGGGTGCCCACAGATACGCAGTATTTT; cdr3_aa: CSVEGQGVPTDTQYF